The TCR beta chain described here comes from a study of Ad26.COV2.S vaccination and SARS-CoV-2 variants (dated by TCRdb to about 2021). For the study in its entirety: Vaccine-arm donors came from COV1001, a multicentre, randomized, double-blind, placebo-controlled phase I-IIa trial of Ad26.COV2.S in healthy adults. Ad26.COV2.S was administered intramuscularly at 5 x 10^10 or 1 x 10^11 viral particles, either as a single shot or as two shots given 56 days apart. The specificity and breadth of SARS-CoV-2-reactive T cell receptors after Ad26.COV2.S vaccination were assessed by TCRbeta repertoire sequencing. The TCR-sequenced set comprised around 30 samples: some 20 Ad26.COV2.S vaccine recipients, 5 placebo recipients and 8 SARS-CoV-2 convalescent individuals. Participants in the trial were split at random into five groups of five each, receiving low-dose or high-dose Ad26.COV2.S once or twice, or else placebo on both occasions. Investigators did not know the trial group allocation while performing experiments and assessing outcomes.

The CDR3 starts with the cysteine, ends with the phenylalanine, and has 15 residues. Here the CDR3 DNA is all that survives: 45 bases in frame from base 1. V has 9 bases trimmed and J has 1 base trimmed; junction bases matching no gene number 9. CDR1 SGHNT and CDR2 YYREEE were looked up in the germline V gene (reference sequence). On this clone itself: Its specific antigen is unknown. Base qualities are not at hand, and no much larger clone is one base apart.

The treatment or condition label for this specimen denotes: approximately 18 received Ad26.COV2.S at low or high dose, single or two shots; roughly 5 received placebo; per-sample allocation not given. Repertoires of vaccine and placebo recipients were sequenced from samples taken on day 63 after the first injection. In Cohort 1b, around 25 adults aged 18-55 years were enrolled at a single site in Boston, USA, between 29 July and 7 August 2020. Ad26.COV2.S consisted of a replication-incompetent adenovirus type 26 vector by which a prefusion-stabilized SARS-CoV-2 spike protein from the original Wuhan strain was expressed. The immunoSEQ Assay was the method used to sequence TCRbeta CDR3 regions. After extraction, genomic DNA underwent amplification by bias-controlled multiplex PCR, followed by high-throughput sequencing. In the original analysis: To quantify the absolute abundance of every unique TCRbeta CDR3 region, sequences were collapsed and filtered. T cell fraction was estimated by normalizing TCRbeta template counts to usable DNA, which was measured by amplifying reference genes present in all nucleated cells. Repertoire TCRs were annotated as SARS-CoV-2-specific by exact matching of V gene, CDR3 amino acid sequence and J gene to a known reactive TCR set. The reference SARS-CoV-2 TCR set was derived from MIRA and filtered for enrichment in COVID-19-positive ImmuneCODE repertoires, a step that removed public or cross-reactive TCRs. Using the MIRA antigens, annotated TCRs were further analysed by specific ORF or by position within an ORF. Breadth was defined as annotated unique rearrangements over total unique productive rearrangements; depth was the summed frequency of those rearrangements. Two-sided Wilcoxon rank-sum tests were used to compare TCR breadth between groups. Held by TCRdb, this immuneACCESS table contains in-frame sequences only and omits some clones. Under half of the omission traces to an unresolved V gene where checked; the cause of the rest is unknown. V and J calls and clone size are copied from that table; D and trimming were computed from the DNA. The sample contains under 550,000 clones, approximately 92% of them found a single time. 12% of the sample goes to the ten largest clones.

Summary of the overall study and its limitations: The study lacked the statistical power to compare responses across vaccine doses or regimens. According to the authors, total T cell responses may have been underestimated by the TCR breadth and depth analyses. Vaccine and placebo recipients had similar non-spike TCR breadth, a finding consistent with the vaccine containing only spike. Compared with placebo recipients, Ad26.COV2.S recipients showed higher spike-specific TCR breadth (P = 0.0014). After vaccination, spike-specific CD8+ and CD4+ T cell responses were reported to show substantial breadth.

The TCR was taken from a person aged 18-65 years who received the Ad26.COV2.S COVID-19 vaccine or a placebo. The sequence links TRBV5-4 to TRBJ2-7, and 11 junctional nucleotides match TRBD2. This material consisted of peripheral blood, taken in a trial of Ad26.COV2.S vaccine versus placebo. The CDR3 protein: CATPIAGGKSYEQYF. At the DNA level, the sequence is TGTGCCACCCCGATAGCGGGAGGGAAGTCCTACGAGCAGTACTTC.